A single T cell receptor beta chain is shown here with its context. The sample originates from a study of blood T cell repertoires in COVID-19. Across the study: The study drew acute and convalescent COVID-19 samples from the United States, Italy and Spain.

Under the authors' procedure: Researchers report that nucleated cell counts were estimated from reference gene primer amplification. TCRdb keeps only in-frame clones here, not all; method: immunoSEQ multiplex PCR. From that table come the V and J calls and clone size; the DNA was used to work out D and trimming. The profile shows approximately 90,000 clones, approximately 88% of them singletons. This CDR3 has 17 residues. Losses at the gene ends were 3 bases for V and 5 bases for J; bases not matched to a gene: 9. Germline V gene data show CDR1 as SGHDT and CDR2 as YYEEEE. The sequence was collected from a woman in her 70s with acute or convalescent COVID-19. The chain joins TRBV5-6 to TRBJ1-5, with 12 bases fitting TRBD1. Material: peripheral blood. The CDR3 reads CASSSLRDRGRDQPQHF. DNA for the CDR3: TGTGCCAGCAGCTCATTGAGGGACAGGGGGCGCGATCAGCCCCAGCATTTT.